Sequencing of this T cell receptor (beta chain) was carried out in a study of T-cell memory formation after mild COVID-19. Each CDR3 protein is one row after TCRdb ran MiXCR on the 5' RACE reads. The sample consists of about 320,000 distinct CDR3 sequences, around an eighth of them appearing once. The V and J ends lost 5 bases and 5 bases respectively, with 18 bases between them. The CDR3 length is 15 residues. The V gene's germline CDR1 is SGHAT and CDR2 FQNNGV. Broader study findings: The CD4+ clones that contracted clustered mainly within CM and EM, and the CD8+ clones concentrated in EMRA.

This clonotype was observed a handful of times. Antigen: not known. The chain links TRBV11-2 to TRBJ2-5; D possibly corresponds to TRBD2 (6 bases). Sequenced material: PBMCs or a T cell subset sorted from them (not recorded which). The TCR originated in a man younger than 30 who had mild COVID-19 (a few samples of this study predate the infection). Cell type and time point are not known. The CDR3 DNA sequence: TGTGCCAGCAGCCCCCGGACCGGGGGTGGCGAGACCCAGTACTTC. Amino acid sequence: CASSPRTGGGETQYF.